This is a list of T cell receptor beta chains from one sample in a study of Ad26.COV2.S vaccination and SARS-CoV-2 variants. The assay was immunoSEQ multiplex PCR, and TCRdb's table has in-frame clones only and misses some. The data show about 350,000 clones, approximately 90% seen once. The material sequenced was peripheral blood, taken in a trial of Ad26.COV2.S vaccine versus placebo. These receptors all stem from a person between 18 and 60 years old who received the Ad26.COV2.S COVID-19 vaccine or a placebo. The CDR3 runs from the conserved cysteine through the conserved F or W. D genes are given only for firm matches.

>TRBJ2-1|.|TRBV27
TGTGCCAGCAGTTTACGCGGTTCCTACAATGAGCAGTTCTTC
CASSLRGSYNEQFF
>TRBJ2-5|TRBD2|TRBV5-1
TGCGCCAGCAGCCCTGGACTAGCGGGAGTGGAGACCCAGTACTTC
CASSPGLAGVETQYF
>TRBJ2-2|.|TRBV10-3
TGTGCCTCCTCAGCCAGGGGTTTCGGGGAGCTGTTTTTT
CASSARGFGELFF
>TRBJ2-5|TRBD1|TRBV27
TGTGCCAGCAGTCCCGAACCAGGGACAGCCGAAGAGACCCAGTACTTC
CASSPEPGTAEETQYF
>TRBJ1-1|.|TRBV27
TGTGCCAGCAGTTTAGTTTTAGTGGGGGTTGGGACTGAAGCTTTCTTT
CASSLVLVGVGTEAFF
>TRBJ2-7|.|TRBV7-5
TGTGCCAGTAGCATGAGCGGGTACGAGCAGTACTTC
CASSMSGYEQYF
>TRBJ2-7|.|TRBV25-1
TGTGCCAGCAGAACCGGTATCGTGGGCGAGCAGTACTTC
CASRTGIVGEQYF
>TRBJ1-3|.|TRBV9
TGTGCCAGCAGCGTAGGTGTCGGTGAGGTTGGAAACACCATATATTTT
CASSVGVGEVGNTIYF
>TRBJ2-1|TRBD1|TRBV5-4
TGTGCCAGCAGCTTGGCCCTCACAGGGGGGAATGAGCAGTTCTTC
CASSLALTGGNEQFF
>TRBJ2-1|.|TRBV9
TGTGCCAGCGGGGAGAACAATGAGCAGTTCTTC
CASGENNEQFF